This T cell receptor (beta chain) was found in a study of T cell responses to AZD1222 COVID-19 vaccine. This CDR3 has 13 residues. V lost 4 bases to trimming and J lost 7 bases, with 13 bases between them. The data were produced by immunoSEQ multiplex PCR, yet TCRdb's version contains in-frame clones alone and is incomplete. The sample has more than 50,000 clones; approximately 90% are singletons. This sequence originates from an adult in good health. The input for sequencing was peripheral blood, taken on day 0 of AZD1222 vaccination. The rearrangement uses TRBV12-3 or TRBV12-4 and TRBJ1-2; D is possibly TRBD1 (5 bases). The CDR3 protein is CASSYVRGVGYTF. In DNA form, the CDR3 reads TGTGCCAGCAGTTATGTTCGAGGGGTTGGCTACACCTTC.